The 23 T cell receptor beta chains given below trace back to one sample, sequenced in a study of human T cells and chemical hapten exposure. Sample time point: patch test 2, 6 weeks after DPC sensitization. The treatment: therapeutic diphenylcyclopropenone sensitization with weekly scalp DPC. TCRdb called the RACE reads again in MiXCR, with one record for every CDR3 protein. The sample holds tens of thousands of distinct CDR3 sequences, roughly a tenth seen once. The sample consisted of whole blood, taken in connection with sensitization to the hapten diphenylcyclopropenone (DPC). These receptors were obtained from a woman between 50 and 59 years old with alopecia areata. Some clones in this sample may be carry-over from other donors' samples.

V is TRBV7-2 and J is TRBJ2-1; TRBD2 matches at 13 bases. Germline assignment: CDR1 SGHTA and CDR2 FQGNSA. Trimming cost V 7 bases and J 9 bases; bases outside gene matches: 18. The CDR3 has 18 amino acids. CDR3 sequence: CASTTAGRTSGSVGEQFF. CDR3 nucleotides: TGTGCCAGCACCACGGCAGGGAGGACTAGCGGGAGTGTCGGTGAGCAGTTCTTC.

The chain links TRBV6-5 to TRBJ2-7, with 7 bases matching TRBD1. CDR3 length equals 14 residues. Germline assignment: CDR1 MNHEY and CDR2 SVGAGI. V lost 2 bases and J lost 6; bases outside the gene matches: 7. DNA of the CDR3: TGTGCCAGCAGTTACAGCACGACAGGGTCCGAGCAGTACTTC. As protein: CASSYSTTGSEQYF.

This clonotype appeared a few times. The V gene is TRBV28, the J gene TRBJ2-7; D is possibly TRBD2 (5 bases). The V end was cut by 8 bases, the J end by 0 bases, with 11 bases between. Germline V CDR1 and CDR2: MDHEN, SYDVKM. CDR3 length: 13 residues. The CDR3 DNA follows: TGTGCCAGCGAAGGACTCCTCTCCTACGAGCAGTACTTC. Translated, it gives CASEGLLSYEQYF.

There are a few counts of this clonotype. The chain has TRBV7-8 and TRBJ1-2, with D possibly matching TRBD1 (6 bases). This CDR3 spans 13 amino acids. Trimming took off 5 bases at V and 5 bases at J, with 12 bases between the two ends. Germline CDR1 is SGHVS and CDR2 is FQNEAQ. CDR3 nucleotides: TGTGCCAGCAGCCCCGGACAGCGATATGGCTACACCTTC. This codes for CASSPGQRYGYTF. The full variable domain, completed using reference TRBV7-8 and TRBJ1-2, is GAGVSQSPRYKVAKRGQDVALRCDPISGHVSLFWYQQALGQGPEFLTYFQNEAQLDKSGLPSDRFFAERPEGSVSTLKIQRTQQEDSAVYLCASSPGQRYGYTFGSGTRLTVV.

A few counts support this clonotype. The chain combines TRBV29-1 with TRBJ1-4; 7 bases agree with TRBD1. V trimming: 7 bases; J trimming: 3 bases; junction bases outside the gene matches: 5. The CDR3 consists of 13 residues. CDR1 and CDR2 from the germline V gene are SQVTM and ANQGSEA. CDR3 nucleotides: TGCAGCGGAGGACAGGCCTCTAATGAAAAACTGTTTTTT. Encoded protein: CSGGQASNEKLFF.

Remarks on this clonotype: A read error may be the cause here, since a much bigger clone is one base away. The chain couples TRBV29-1 to TRBJ2-1; TRBD2 matches at 16 bases. Losses at the gene ends were 1 base for V and 9 bases for J; bases not matched to a gene: 9. There are 17 residues in the CDR3. Germline V lookup: CDR1 SQVTM, CDR2 ANQGSEA. In DNA, the CDR3 is TGCAGCGTTGAAGGGAGGGGACTAGCGGGAGGGCCAGGTGAGCAGTTCTTC. It specifies CSVEGRGLAGGPGEQFF.

Concerning this clonotype itself: This sequence may be a read error, since a much larger clone differs from it by one base. J is TRBJ2-1 and V is TRBV6-1, with 13 nucleotides matching TRBD2. This CDR3 contains 13 residues. V lost 11 bases, J lost 7 bases, and 5 bases stayed unmatched. The germline gives CDR1 MNHNS, CDR2 SASEGT. The CDR3 is CAGKGLAGNEQFF. In nucleotides, the CDR3 is TGTGCCGGCAAGGGACTAGCGGGGAATGAGCAGTTCTTC.

The chain couples TRBV7-2 to TRBJ2-2; 7 bases map to TRBD2. V shed 2 bases and J 7 bases; nucleotides not matched to a gene: 7. The CDR3 has 15 residues. CDR1 and CDR2 from the germline V gene are SGHTA and FQGNSA. CDR3 bases: TGTGCCAGCAGCTTAAACGCGGGAGCGGTCGGGGAGCTGTTTTTT. The encoded protein is CASSLNAGAVGELFF.

The chain joins TRBV4-3 to TRBJ2-7; D call uncertain. Germline assignment: CDR1 LGHNA and CDR2 YSLEER. The ends were cut back, 1 base at V and 0 bases at J, with 7 bases in the middle. The CDR3 contains 14 residues. The CDR3 nucleotides are TGCGCCAGCAGCCAAGGGGCGTTCTCCTACGAGCAGTACTTC. Amino acid sequence: CASSQGAFSYEQYF.

This clonotype was detected only a few times. The chain has TRBV5-5 and TRBJ2-5; tentative D call: TRBD1 (6 bases). CDR3 length: 14 residues. V was trimmed by 4 bases and J by 4 bases, leaving 14 bases between them. Germline values: CDR1 SGHKS, CDR2 YYEKEE (reference sequence). The CDR3: CASSRQERAETQYF. The CDR3 nucleotides read TGTGCCAGCAGCCGACAGGAGAGGGCAGAGACCCAGTACTTC.

In its sample, this clonotype was seen many times. The rearrangement links TRBV7-9 to TRBJ2-7; either TRBD1 or TRBD2 may fit D (5 bases each). The CDR3 length is 15 residues. V lost 5 bases and J 3 bases, leaving 17 bases between the germline ends. Germline-derived CDR1 and CDR2 are SEHNR and FQNEAQ (reference sequence). In nucleotides, the CDR3 is TGTGCCAGCAGCCGGTGGGACGGCAAAAACTACGAGCAGTACTTC. It codes for CASSRWDGKNYEQYF.

V and J are TRBV11-2 and TRBJ2-1, with a weak D call TRBD2 (6 bases). Trimming cost V 1 base and J 5 bases, with 18 bases left between them. Germline assignment: CDR1 SGHAT and CDR2 FQNNGV. This CDR3 spans 17 amino acids. Here the CDR3 reads CASSLVSRWGRNNEQFF. The CDR3 DNA reads as TGTGCCAGCAGCTTAGTTTCTCGGTGGGGGAGGAACAATGAGCAGTTCTTC.

This clonotype was detected a few times. The chain combines TRBV3-1 with TRBJ2-4; D tentatively fits TRBD1 or TRBD2 (5 bases each). From germline, CDR1 is LGHDT and CDR2 YNNKEL (reference sequence). This CDR3 is built from 15 residues. Trimming removed 3 bases at V and 1 base at J, with 10 bases between. CDR3 nucleotide sequence: TGTGCCAGCAGCCAGCGAGGGGACGCCAAAAACATTCAGTACTTC. Translation: CASSQRGDAKNIQYF.

This chain links TRBV4-2 with TRBJ2-2; no reliable D call. With 0 bases removed from V and 2 bases from J, the gap between germline ends came to 7 bases. CDR1 and CDR2 (germline): LGHNA, YNFKEQ. This CDR3 is built from 15 residues. CDR3 sequence: CASSQEPGNTGELFF. DNA for the CDR3: TGTGCCAGCAGCCAAGAGCCGGGTAACACCGGGGAGCTGTTTTTT.

This clonotype was found many times. The rearrangement links TRBV18 to TRBJ2-7, with 12 positions matching TRBD1. With 3 bases clipped from V and 5 bases from J, the junction kept 2 bases outside the gene matches. The CDR3 totals 14 residues. The germline gives CDR1 KGHSH, CDR2 LQKENI. CDR3 residues: CASSPGQGANEQYF. Here the CDR3 DNA reads TGTGCCAGCTCACCGGGACAGGGGGCGAACGAGCAGTACTTC.

This chain joins TRBV7-2 and TRBJ2-3; 8 bases fit TRBD1. With 0 bases clipped from V and 2 bases from J, the junction kept 7 bases outside the gene matches. This CDR3 is built from 17 residues. The germline V gene encodes CDR1 SGHTA and CDR2 FQGNSA. This CDR3 reads CASSLAKTGAPTDTQYF. DNA of the CDR3: TGTGCCAGCAGCTTAGCAAAGACAGGGGCCCCCACAGATACGCAGTATTTT.

This chain connects TRBV3-1 to TRBJ2-1; 11 bases align to TRBD2. This CDR3 comprises 16 residues. Looked up from germline, CDR1 is LGHDT and CDR2 is YNNKEL (reference sequence). V shed 3 bases and J 6 bases; nucleotides not matched to a gene: 7. CDR3 in DNA: TGTGCCAGCAGCCAGAATCTAGCGGGGGGCTTCAATGAGCAGTTCTTC. It is translated as CASSQNLAGGFNEQFF.

The table lists this clonotype with many counts. J is TRBJ2-1 and V is TRBV7-8; 12 positions agree with TRBD2. J gave up 11 bases and V 2 bases, and 10 bases lay outside the gene matches. Germline lookup yields CDR1 SGHVS and CDR2 FQNEAQ. This CDR3 region has 16 residues. The CDR3 coding sequence is TGTGCCAGCAGCTTACTTCGACTAGCGGGGGCAATGAAGCAGTTCTTC. Protein sequence: CASSLLRLAGAMKQFF. The whole variable domain, remainder taken from reference TRBV7-8 and TRBJ2-1, is GAGVSQSPRYKVAKRGQDVALRCDPISGHVSLFWYQQALGQGPEFLTYFQNEAQLDKSGLPSDRFFAERPEGSVSTLKIQRTQQEDSAVYLCASSLLRLAGAMKQFFGPGTRLTVL.

In its sample, this clonotype was seen many times. This chain uses TRBV7-9 with TRBJ2-2; no firm D call. Germline CDR1 SEHNR, CDR2 FQNEAQ (reference sequence). The CDR3 is 15 amino acids. V lost 4 bases, J lost 1 base, and 10 bases lay in between. The CDR3 loop is CASSSPIRNTGELFF. DNA for the CDR3: TGTGCCAGCAGCTCCCCAATTCGGAACACCGGGGAGCTGTTTTTT.

On this clonotype itself: This sequence may be a read error, since a much larger clone differs from it by one base. The V call is TRBV11-2, the J call TRBJ2-1; weak D call: TRBD1 (5 bases). CDR1 is SGHAT and CDR2 is FQNNGV in the germline V gene. The length of the CDR3 is 18 residues. The CDR3 DNA follows: TGTGTCAGCAGCCATCCCCCATTGGCAAGGGGCTCCTACAATGAGCAGTTCTTC. It is translated as CVSSHPPLARGSYNEQFF.

This clonotype was found a few times. This chain links TRBV19 with TRBJ2-1; maybe TRBD1 (6 bases). The V and J ends lost 6 bases and 6 bases respectively, with 21 bases between them. The CDR3 contains 16 residues. Germline lookup yields CDR1 LNHDA and CDR2 SQIVND (reference sequence). CDR3 bases: TGTGCCAGTAGAGTAGGGCGGGCAGGGGTCCTCAATGAGCAGTTCTTC. The encoded protein is CASRVGRAGVLNEQFF.

This chain connects TRBV4-3 to TRBJ1-3; D ambiguous. Trimming removed 1 base at V and 2 bases at J, with 12 bases between. This CDR3 contains 16 residues. Per the germline V gene, CDR1 is LGHNA and CDR2 is YSLEER. This CDR3 is CASSQGKGSPGNTIYF. In DNA, the CDR3 is TGCGCCAGCAGCCAAGGGAAGGGTTCCCCTGGAAACACCATATATTTT.

This clonotype was recorded at least ten times. The V and J genes are TRBV10-3 and TRBJ2-2, with D maybe TRBD2 (6 bases). The CDR3 extends over 14 amino acids. The germline gives CDR1 ENHRY, CDR2 SYGVKD. Deletions cut 0 bases from V and 5 bases from J, with 7 bases between. CDR3 residues: CAISESAGTGELFF. The CDR3 nucleotides are TGTGCCATCAGTGAGTCGGCGGGAACCGGGGAGCTGTTTTTT.